This TCR beta chain was recorded in a study of T cells after yellow fever vaccination. Study-level findings and limits: One caveat is that FACS-sorted repertoires could contain abundant clonotypes contaminating from the bulk population. When the response was secondary, it was weaker but reached its peak faster, day 5 versus 15.

Production of TCR cDNA was by 5'RACE template switching, which also added a universal primer site and UMIs. Each CDR3 protein is one row after TCRdb ran MiXCR on the 5' RACE reads. The sample shows approximately 300,000 distinct CDR3 sequences, 6.8% of them seen only once. Worth noting for this clonotype: Its antigen is still unknown.

Sample: PBMCs, taken roughly 45 days after the first yellow fever vaccination. This receptor was taken from a man between 18 and 35 years old who received the YFV17D yellow fever vaccine.

The CDR3 protein is CASSENTGELFF. The CDR3 nucleotides read TGTGCCAGCAGCGAGAACACCGGGGAGCTGTTTTTT. The chain employs TRBV6-5 and TRBJ2-2; D is ambiguous. Trimming shortened V by 6 bases and J by 1 base, and 3 bases separated the two germline ends. The CDR3 totals 12 residues. Per germline, CDR1 MNHEY and CDR2 SVGAGI.